This T cell receptor beta chain came from a study of tumor and adjacent non-tumor tissue in lung cancer. The library came from three nested PCR rounds adapted from ARM-PCR protocols. MiXCR, applied by TCRdb to the multiplex PCR reads, yields one record per CDR3 protein. The table has just over 200,000 distinct CDR3 sequences, less than 80% seen once. This CDR3 is 16 amino acids long. CDR1 is LGHNA, CDR2 YSLEER, per germline. Regarding this clonotype: One end of the junction does not line up with germline, which may come from a read error.

No cell sorting was done before RNA was extracted from the tissue. This sequence originates from a man aged 55 to 70 with non-small cell lung cancer. The sequencing sample was made of lung tumor tissue. The gene calls are TRBV4-3 and TRBJ2-3; a weak D match, TRBD2 (6 bases). CDR3 sequence reads: CASSPLGGGKADTQCF. The CDR3 DNA is TGCGCCAGCAGCCCCCTCGGAGGAGGGAAGGCGGATACGCAGTGTTTT.